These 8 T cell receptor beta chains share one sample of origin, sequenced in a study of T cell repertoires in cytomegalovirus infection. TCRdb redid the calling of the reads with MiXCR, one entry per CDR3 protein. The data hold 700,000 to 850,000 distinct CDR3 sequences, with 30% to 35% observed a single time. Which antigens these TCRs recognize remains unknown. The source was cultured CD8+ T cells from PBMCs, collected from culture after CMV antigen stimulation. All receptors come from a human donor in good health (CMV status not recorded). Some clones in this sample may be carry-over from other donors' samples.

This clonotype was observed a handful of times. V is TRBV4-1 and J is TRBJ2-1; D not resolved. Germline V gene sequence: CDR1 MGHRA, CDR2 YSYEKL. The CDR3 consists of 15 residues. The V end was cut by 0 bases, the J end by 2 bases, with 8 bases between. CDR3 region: CASSQDTSPYNEQFF. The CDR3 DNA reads TGCGCCAGCAGCCAAGATACGAGCCCCTACAATGAGCAGTTCTTC.

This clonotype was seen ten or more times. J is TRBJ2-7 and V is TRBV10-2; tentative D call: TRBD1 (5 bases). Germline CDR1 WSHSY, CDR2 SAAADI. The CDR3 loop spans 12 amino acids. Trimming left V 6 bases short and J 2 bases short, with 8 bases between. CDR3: CASSTGAYEQYF. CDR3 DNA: TGCGCCAGCAGCACAGGAGCCTACGAGCAGTACTTC.

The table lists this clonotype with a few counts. CDR3 protein: CASSQDPQPSGPTDTQYF. As DNA, the CDR3 is TGTGCCAGCAGCCAAGATCCCCAACCTAGCGGCCCCACAGATACGCAGTATTTT. The chain carries TRBV4-2 and TRBJ2-3; 7 bases line up with TRBD2. This CDR3 comprises 18 residues. From germline, CDR1 is LGHNA and CDR2 YNFKEQ. The trim removed 0 bases at V and 2 bases at J, leaving 11 bases unmatched.

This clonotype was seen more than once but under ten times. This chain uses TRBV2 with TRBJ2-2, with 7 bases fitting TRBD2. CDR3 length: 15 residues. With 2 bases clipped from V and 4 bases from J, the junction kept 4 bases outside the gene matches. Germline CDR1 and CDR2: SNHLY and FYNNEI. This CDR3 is CASSESLAATGELFF. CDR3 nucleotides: TGTGCCAGCAGTGAATCCCTAGCGGCCACCGGGGAGCTGTTTTTT.

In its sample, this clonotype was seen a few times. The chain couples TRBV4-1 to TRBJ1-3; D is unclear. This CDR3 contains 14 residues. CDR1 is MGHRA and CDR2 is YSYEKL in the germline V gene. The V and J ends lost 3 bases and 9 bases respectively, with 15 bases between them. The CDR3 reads CASSHTAMDGTIYF. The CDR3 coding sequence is TGCGCCAGCAGCCATACGGCCATGGACGGCACCATATATTTT.

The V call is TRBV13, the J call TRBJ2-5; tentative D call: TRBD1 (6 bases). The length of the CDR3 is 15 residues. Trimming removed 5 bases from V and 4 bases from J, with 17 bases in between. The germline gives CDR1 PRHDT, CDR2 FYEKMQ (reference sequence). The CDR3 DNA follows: TGTGCCAGCAGCCACCGGGACATTAGTGTAGAGACCCAGTACTTC. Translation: CASSHRDISVETQYF.

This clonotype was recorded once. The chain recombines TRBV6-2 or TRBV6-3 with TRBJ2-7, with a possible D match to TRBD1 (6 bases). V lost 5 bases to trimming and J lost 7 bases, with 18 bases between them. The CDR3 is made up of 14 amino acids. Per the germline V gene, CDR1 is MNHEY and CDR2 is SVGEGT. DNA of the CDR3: TGTGCCAGCAGTCGACTGAGACAGGCACCTGAGCAGTACGTC. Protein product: CASSRLRQAPEQYV.

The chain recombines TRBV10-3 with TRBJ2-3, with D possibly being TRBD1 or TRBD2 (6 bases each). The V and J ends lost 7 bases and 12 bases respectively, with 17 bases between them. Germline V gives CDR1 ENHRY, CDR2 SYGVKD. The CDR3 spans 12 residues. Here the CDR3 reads CAITYGPGAQYF. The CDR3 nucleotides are TGTGCCATCACTTACGGTCCGGGGGCCCAGTATTTT.